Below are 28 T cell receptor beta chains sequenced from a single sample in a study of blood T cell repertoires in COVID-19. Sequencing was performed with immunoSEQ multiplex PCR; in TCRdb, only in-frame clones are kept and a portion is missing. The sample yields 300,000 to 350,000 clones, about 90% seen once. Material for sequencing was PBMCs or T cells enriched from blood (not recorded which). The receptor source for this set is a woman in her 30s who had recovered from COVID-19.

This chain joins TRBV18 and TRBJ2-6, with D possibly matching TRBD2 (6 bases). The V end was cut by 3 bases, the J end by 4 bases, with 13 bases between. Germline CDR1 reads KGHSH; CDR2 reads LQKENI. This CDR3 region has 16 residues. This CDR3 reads CASSPEGRGGANVLTF. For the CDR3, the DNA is TGTGCCAGCTCACCGGAAGGCCGGGGGGGGGCCAACGTCCTGACTTTC.

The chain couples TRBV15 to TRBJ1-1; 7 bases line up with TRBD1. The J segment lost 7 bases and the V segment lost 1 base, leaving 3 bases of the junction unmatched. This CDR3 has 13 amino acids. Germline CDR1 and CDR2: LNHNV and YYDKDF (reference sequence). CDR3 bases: TGTGCCACCAGCAGAGGGGACAGCAATGAAGCTTTCTTT. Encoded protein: CATSRGDSNEAFF.

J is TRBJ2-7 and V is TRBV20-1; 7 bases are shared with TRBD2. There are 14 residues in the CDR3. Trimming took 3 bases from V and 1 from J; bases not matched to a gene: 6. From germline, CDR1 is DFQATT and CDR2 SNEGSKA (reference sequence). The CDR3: CSASRLAESYEQYF. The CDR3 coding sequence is TGCAGTGCTAGTCGGCTAGCGGAATCCTACGAGCAGTACTTC.

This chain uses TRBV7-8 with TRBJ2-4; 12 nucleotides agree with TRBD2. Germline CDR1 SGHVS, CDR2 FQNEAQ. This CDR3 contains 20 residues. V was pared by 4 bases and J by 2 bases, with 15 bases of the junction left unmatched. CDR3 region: CASSSLGRLAGVRSKNIQYF. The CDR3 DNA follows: TGTGCCAGCAGCTCACTGGGTAGACTAGCGGGAGTCAGGTCCAAAAACATTCAGTACTTC. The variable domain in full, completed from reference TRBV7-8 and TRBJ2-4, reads GAGVSQSPRYKVAKRGQDVALRCDPISGHVSLFWYQQALGQGPEFLTYFQNEAQLDKSGLPSDRFFAERPEGSVSTLKIQRTQQEDSAVYLCASSSLGRLAGVRSKNIQYFGAGTRLSVL.

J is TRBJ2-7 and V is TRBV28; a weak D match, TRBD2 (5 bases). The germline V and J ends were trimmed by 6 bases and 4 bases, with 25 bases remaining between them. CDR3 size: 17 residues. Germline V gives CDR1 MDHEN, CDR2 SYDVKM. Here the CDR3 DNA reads TGTGCCAGCAGCGATTTTTCTAAGAGACTAACCTCTTACGAGCAGTACTTC. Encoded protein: CASSDFSKRLTSYEQYF. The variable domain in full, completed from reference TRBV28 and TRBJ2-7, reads DVKVTQSSRYLVKRTGEKVFLECVQDMDHENMFWYRQDPGLGLRLIYFSYDVKMKEKGDIPEGYSVSREKKERFSLILESASTNQTSMYLCASSDFSKRLTSYEQYFGPGTRLTVT.

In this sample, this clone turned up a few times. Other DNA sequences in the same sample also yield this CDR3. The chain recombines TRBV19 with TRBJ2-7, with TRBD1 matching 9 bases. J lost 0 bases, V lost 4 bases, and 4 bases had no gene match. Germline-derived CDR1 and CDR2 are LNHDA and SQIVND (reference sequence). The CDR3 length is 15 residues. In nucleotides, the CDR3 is TGTGCCAGTAGTACCGGACAGGGGAGCTCCTACGAGCAGTACTTC. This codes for CASSTGQGSSYEQYF.

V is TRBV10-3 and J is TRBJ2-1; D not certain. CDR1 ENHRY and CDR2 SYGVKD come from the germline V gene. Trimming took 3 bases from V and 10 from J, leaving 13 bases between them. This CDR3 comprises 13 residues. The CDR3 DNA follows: TGTGCCATCAGTGACCTAGACGTAATGGAGCAGTTCTTC. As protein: CAISDLDVMEQFF.

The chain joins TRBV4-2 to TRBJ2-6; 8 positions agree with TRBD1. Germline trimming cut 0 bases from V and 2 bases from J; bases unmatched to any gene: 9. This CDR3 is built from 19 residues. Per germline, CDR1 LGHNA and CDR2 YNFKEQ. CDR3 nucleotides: TGTGCCAGCAGCCAAGATTTGCTCAGGGGGCGGCCTGGGGCCAACGTCCTGACTTTC. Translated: CASSQDLLRGRPGANVLTF.

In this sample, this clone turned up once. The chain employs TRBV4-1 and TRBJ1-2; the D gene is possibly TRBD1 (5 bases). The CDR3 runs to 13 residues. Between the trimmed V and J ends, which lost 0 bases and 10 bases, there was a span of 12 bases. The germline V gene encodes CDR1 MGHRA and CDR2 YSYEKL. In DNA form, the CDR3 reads TGCGCCAGCAGCCAAGACAGGGTTAGTTTCTACACCTTC. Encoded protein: CASSQDRVSFYTF.

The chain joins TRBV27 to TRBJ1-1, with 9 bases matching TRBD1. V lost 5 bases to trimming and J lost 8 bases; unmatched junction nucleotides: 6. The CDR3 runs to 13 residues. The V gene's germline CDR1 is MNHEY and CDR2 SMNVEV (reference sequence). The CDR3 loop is CASSPRDRDEAFF. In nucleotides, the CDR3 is TGTGCCAGCAGTCCCCGGGACAGGGACGAAGCTTTCTTT.

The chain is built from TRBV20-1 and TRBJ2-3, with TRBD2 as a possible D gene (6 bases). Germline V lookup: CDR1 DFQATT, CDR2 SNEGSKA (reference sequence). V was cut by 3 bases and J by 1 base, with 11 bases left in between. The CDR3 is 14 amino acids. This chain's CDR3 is CSASRGDGTDTQYF. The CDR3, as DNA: TGCAGTGCTAGTCGCGGGGACGGCACAGATACGCAGTATTTT.

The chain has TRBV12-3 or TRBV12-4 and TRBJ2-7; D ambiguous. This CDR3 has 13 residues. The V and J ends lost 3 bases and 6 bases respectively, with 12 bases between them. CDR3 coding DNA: TGTGCCAGCAGTTTTACCTATGAAGCCGAGCAGTACTTC. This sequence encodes CASSFTYEAEQYF.

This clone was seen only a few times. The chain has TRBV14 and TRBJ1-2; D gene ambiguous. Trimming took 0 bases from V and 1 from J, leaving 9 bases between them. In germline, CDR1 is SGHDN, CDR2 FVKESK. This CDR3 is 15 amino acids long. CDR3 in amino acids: CASSQDGRINYGYTF. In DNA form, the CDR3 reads TGTGCCAGCAGCCAAGACGGCAGGATTAACTATGGCTACACCTTC.

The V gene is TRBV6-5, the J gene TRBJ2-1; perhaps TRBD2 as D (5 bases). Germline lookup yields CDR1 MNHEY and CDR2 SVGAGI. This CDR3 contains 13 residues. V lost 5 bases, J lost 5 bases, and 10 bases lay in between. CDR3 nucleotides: TGTGCCAGCAGTCCGGGATCGCACAATGAGCAGTTCTTC. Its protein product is CASSPGSHNEQFF.

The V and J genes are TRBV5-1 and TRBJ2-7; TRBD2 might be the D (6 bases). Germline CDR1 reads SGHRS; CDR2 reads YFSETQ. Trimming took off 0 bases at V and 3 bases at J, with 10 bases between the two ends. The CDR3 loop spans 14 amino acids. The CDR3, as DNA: TGCGCCAGCAGCTTGGTTGGGGGACTCTACGAGCAGTACTTC. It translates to CASSLVGGLYEQYF.

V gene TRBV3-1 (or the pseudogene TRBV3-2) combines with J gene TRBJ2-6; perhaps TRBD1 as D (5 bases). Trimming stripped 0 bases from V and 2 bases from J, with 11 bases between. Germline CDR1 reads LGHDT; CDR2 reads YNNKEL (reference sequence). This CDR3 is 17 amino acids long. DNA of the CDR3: TGTGCCAGCAGCCAAGAAAAAGGGGCCACTGGGGCCAACGTCCTGACTTTC. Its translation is CASSQEKGATGANVLTF.

CDR3 in DNA: TGTGCCAGCAGCTTAGGAAGCGGGAGAGGCAGATACAATGAGCAGTTCTTC. This sequence encodes CASSLGSGRGRYNEQFF. The chain combines TRBV7-2 with TRBJ2-1, with 8 bases identical to TRBD2. Germline trimming cut 1 base from V and 4 bases from J; bases unmatched to any gene: 9. The CDR3 is 17 amino acids. Germline V lookup: CDR1 SGHTA, CDR2 FQGNSA.

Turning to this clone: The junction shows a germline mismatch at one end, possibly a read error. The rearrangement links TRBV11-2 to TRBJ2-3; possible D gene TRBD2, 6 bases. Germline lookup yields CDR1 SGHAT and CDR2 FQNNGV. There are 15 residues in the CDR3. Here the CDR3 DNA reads TGTGCCAGCAGCTTAGCAGGCACTAGCACGGATACGCAGTATTTT. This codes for CASSLAGTSTDTQYF.

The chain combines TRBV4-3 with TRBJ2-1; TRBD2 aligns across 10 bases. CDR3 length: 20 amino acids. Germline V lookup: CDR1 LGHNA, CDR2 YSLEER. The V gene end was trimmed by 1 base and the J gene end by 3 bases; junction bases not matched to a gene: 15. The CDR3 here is CASSQVRDSGRPYNYNEQFF. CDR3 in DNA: TGCGCCAGCAGCCAAGTTCGAGATAGCGGGAGGCCGTATAACTACAATGAGCAGTTCTTC.

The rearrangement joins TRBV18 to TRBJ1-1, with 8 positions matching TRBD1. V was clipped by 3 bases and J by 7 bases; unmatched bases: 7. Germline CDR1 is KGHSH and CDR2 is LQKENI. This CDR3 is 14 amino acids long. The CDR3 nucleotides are TGTGCCAGCTCACCGACGCAGGGGGCAGGTGAAGCTTTCTTT. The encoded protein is CASSPTQGAGEAFF. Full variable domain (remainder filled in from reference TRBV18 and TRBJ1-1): NAGVMQNPRHLVRRRGQEARLRCSPMKGHSHVYWYRQLPEEGLKFMVYLQKENIIDESGMPKERFSAEFPKEGPSILRIQQVVRGDSAAYFCASSPTQGAGEAFFGQGTRLTVV.

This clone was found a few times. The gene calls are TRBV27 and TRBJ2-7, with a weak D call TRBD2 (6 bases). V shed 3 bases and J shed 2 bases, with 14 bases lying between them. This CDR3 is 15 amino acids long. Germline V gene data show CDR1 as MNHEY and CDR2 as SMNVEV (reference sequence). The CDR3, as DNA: TGTGCCAGCAGTTTCCTTCGAGGCGGGGCCTACGAGCAGTACTTC. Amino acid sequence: CASSFLRGGAYEQYF.

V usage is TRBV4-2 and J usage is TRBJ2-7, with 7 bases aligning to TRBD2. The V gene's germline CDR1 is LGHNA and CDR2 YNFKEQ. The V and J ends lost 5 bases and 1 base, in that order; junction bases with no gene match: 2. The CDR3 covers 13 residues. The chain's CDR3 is CASSSRGSYEQYF. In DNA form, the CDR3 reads TGTGCCAGCAGCTCGCGGGGGTCCTACGAGCAGTACTTC.

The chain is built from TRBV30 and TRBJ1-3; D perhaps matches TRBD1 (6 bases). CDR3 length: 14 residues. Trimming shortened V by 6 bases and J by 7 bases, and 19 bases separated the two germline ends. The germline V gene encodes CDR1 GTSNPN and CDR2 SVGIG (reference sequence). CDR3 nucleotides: TGTGCCTGCCTCGCGGGGGGGGCAGGCAACACCATATATTTT. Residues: CACLAGGAGNTIYF.

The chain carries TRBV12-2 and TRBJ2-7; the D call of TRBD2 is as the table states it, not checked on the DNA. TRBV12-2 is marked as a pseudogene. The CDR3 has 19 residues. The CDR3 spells CASRLAEKRPRDFLLEQYF. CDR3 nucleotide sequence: TGTGCAAGTCGCTTAGCGGAAAAGAGACCGCGGGATTTCCTACTCGAGCAGTACTTC.

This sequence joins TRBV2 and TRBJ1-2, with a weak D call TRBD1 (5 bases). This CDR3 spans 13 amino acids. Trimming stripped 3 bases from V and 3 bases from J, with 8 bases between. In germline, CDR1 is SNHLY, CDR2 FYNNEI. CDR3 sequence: CASSDREDYGYTF. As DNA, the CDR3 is TGTGCCAGCAGTGACAGGGAAGACTATGGCTACACCTTC. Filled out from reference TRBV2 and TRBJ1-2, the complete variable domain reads EPEVTQTPSHQVTQMGQEVILRCVPISNHLYFYWYRQILGQKVEFLVSFYNNEISEKSEIFDDQFSVERPDGSNFTLKIRSTKLEDSAMYFCASSDREDYGYTFGSGTRLTVV.

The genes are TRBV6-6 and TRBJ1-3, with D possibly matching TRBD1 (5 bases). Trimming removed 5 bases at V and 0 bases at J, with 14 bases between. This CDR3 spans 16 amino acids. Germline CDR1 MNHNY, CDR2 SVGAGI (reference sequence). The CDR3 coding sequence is TGTGCCAGCAGTCGACAGAGGGACTACTCTGGAAACACCATATATTTT. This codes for CASSRQRDYSGNTIYF.

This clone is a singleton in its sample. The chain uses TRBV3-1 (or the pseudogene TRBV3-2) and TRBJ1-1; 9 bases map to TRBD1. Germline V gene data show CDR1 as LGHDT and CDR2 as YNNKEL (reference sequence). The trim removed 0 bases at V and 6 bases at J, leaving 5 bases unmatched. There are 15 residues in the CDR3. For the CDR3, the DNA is TGTGCCAGCAGCCAAGATCTAGACAGGGGGGCTGAAGCTTTCTTT. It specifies CASSQDLDRGAEAFF.

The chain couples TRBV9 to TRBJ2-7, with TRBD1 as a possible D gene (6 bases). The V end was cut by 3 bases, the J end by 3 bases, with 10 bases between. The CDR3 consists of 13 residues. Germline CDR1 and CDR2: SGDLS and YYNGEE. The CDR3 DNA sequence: TGTGCCAGCAGCGGGGGACACGGCTACGAGCAGTACTTC. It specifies CASSGGHGYEQYF.